The 2 T cell receptor beta chains below come from one sample, sequenced in a study of T-cell reconstitution after alpha-beta-depleted transplantation in children. The library targeted TCRbeta and was prepared with unique molecular identifiers. Each CDR3 protein gets one entry after TCRdb re-called the PCR reads with MiXCR. The data contain about 460,000 distinct CDR3 sequences, approximately 13% of them singletons. The sample consisted of PBMCs from the stem cell graft donor, taken from the stem cell graft. The receptors come from a human donor who donated a stem cell graft to a child with combined immunodeficiency.

This clonotype was seen a few times. V and J are TRBV7-8 and TRBJ2-5; 12 positions agree with TRBD1. The germline V gene encodes CDR1 SGHVS and CDR2 FQNEAQ. Trimming took 8 bases from V and 5 from J; bases not matched to a gene: 6. CDR3 length: 14 amino acids. CDR3 region: CASAGQGAHETQYF. The CDR3 bases are TGTGCCAGCGCGGGACAGGGGGCGCATGAGACCCAGTACTTC. The variable domain in full, with the rest retrieved from reference TRBV7-8 and TRBJ2-5, is GAGVSQSPRYKVAKRGQDVALRCDPISGHVSLFWYQQALGQGPEFLTYFQNEAQLDKSGLPSDRFFAERPEGSVSTLKIQRTQQEDSAVYLCASAGQGAHETQYFGPGTRLLVL.

With respect to this clonotype: The germline gene is not matched at one end of the junction; a read error may be the cause. The V gene is TRBV5-1, the J gene TRBJ1-2; TRBD1 agrees at 10 bases. The germline V gene has CDR1 SGHRS and CDR2 YFSETQ. This CDR3 comprises 15 residues. The CDR3 loop is CASSPRQGAGYGDTF. DNA for the CDR3: TGCGCCAGCAGCCCAAGACAGGGGGCAGGCTATGGCGACACCTTC.